This T cell receptor beta chain was retrieved from a study of T cells in Graves' hyperthyroidism and ophthalmopathy. Regions amplified from RNA transcripts were the TCR beta CDR3 regions. With the HTBI primer set, the TCR CDR3 went through a first round of RT-PCR. Each CDR3 protein gets one entry after TCRdb re-called the multiplex PCR reads with MiXCR. The table records about 760,000 distinct CDR3 sequences, 30% to 40% of them present only once. This CDR3 has 13 amino acids. The table lists this clonotype with many counts. Its cognate antigen is unknown. General study findings and limits: Model predictions of ophthalmopathy came a median 6.5 months before onset. Blood also held most thyroid clonotypes expanded beyond 0.001.

This TCR came from a woman in her thirties or forties with Graves' hyperthyroidism. The V gene is TRBV3-2, the J gene TRBJ1-2; TRBD1 reflects the table's D call only, with no check against the DNA. TRBV3-2 is flagged as a pseudogene. The sample was blood. CDR3 region: CASSLGTDHGYTF. The CDR3 region has the DNA TGTGCCAGCAGCCTCGGGACAGATCATGGCTACACCTTC.